What follows are 15 T cell receptor beta chains derived from one specimen sequenced in a study of breast tumors, draining lymph nodes, adjacent tissues. Using its own MiXCR run on the multiplex PCR reads, TCRdb lists one record per CDR3 protein. Of 80,000 to 130,000 distinct CDR3 sequences in the sample, 21% were seen once. Axillary draining lymph nodes of breast cancer patients supplied the node samples. The sequenced sample consisted of axillary lymph node tissue. The origin of the receptors is a female donor with breast cancer. Some clones in this sample may be carry-over from other donors' samples.

This clonotype was recorded many times. The V and J genes are TRBV7-9 and TRBJ1-4; D gene unclear. CDR1 and CDR2 (germline): SEHNR, FQNEAQ (reference sequence). The CDR3 runs 11 residues. Trimming left V 5 bases short and J 8 bases short, with 6 bases between. The CDR3 sequence is CASSQTEKLFF. The CDR3 region has the DNA TGTGCCAGCAGCCAGACGGAAAAACTGTTTTTT. Combining the CDR3 with reference TRBV7-9 and TRBJ1-4 gives the whole variable domain DTGVSQNPRHKITKRGQNVTFRCDPISEHNRLYWYRQTLGQGPEFLTYFQNEAQLEKSRLLSDRFSAERPKGSFSTLEIQRTEQGDSAMYLCASSQTEKLFFGSGTQLSVL.

At least ten counts were recorded for this clonotype. This chain connects TRBV7-3 to TRBJ2-5; no definite D call. Germline CDR1 SGHTA, CDR2 FQGTGA. The length of the CDR3 is 13 residues. Trimming removed 5 bases from V and 0 bases from J, with 7 bases in between. Written as DNA, the CDR3 is TGTGCCAGCAGCCCGCCAAACCAAGAGACCCAGTACTTC. The encoded protein is CASSPPNQETQYF.

This chain links TRBV14 with TRBJ2-1; D is ambiguous. The germline V gene has CDR1 SGHDN and CDR2 FVKESK. This CDR3 region has 12 residues. V shed 3 bases and J shed 4 bases, with 4 bases lying between them. CDR3: CASSQGYNEQFF. The CDR3 nucleotides read TGTGCCAGCAGCCAGGGTTACAATGAGCAGTTCTTC.

Remarks on this clonotype: A clone one base away is much larger, so this may be a read error. The J gene is TRBJ1-3, the V gene TRBV9; 9 nucleotides match TRBD1. This CDR3 has 16 amino acids. Germline V gene sequence: CDR1 SGDLS, CDR2 YYNGEE. The DNA for the CDR3 is TGTGCCAGCAGCTATACAGGGGGCCGGAGTGGAAACACCGTATATTTT. Residues: CASSYTGGRSGNTVYF.

As for this clonotype: Just one base apart from a much larger clone, this may be a read error. The J gene is TRBJ2-2, the V gene TRBV4-2; D may be TRBD2 (5 bases). The length of the CDR3 is 12 residues. CDR1 is LGHNA, CDR2 YNFKEQ, per germline. The CDR3 DNA is TGTGCCAGCAGCCAAGACACCGGGGAGCTGTCTTTT. It yields the protein CASSQDTGELSF.

This clonotype came up many times. The V gene is TRBV9, the J gene TRBJ1-3; D possibly corresponds to TRBD1 (5 bases). Trimming removed 1 base from V and 0 bases from J, with 5 bases in between. Germline CDR1 SGDLS, CDR2 YYNGEE. The length of the CDR3 is 14 residues. The CDR3 nucleotides read TGTGCCAGCAGCGTAAGGGGCTCTGGAAACACCATATATTTT. Its translation is CASSVRGSGNTIYF.

Ten or more counts support this clonotype. V usage is TRBV4-2 and J usage is TRBJ2-7; D call uncertain. Germline CDR1 is LGHNA and CDR2 is YNFKEQ. V was clipped by 0 bases and J by 2 bases, with 8 bases between them. The CDR3 is 14 amino acids. The CDR3 is CASSQDLGPYEQYF. CDR3 in DNA: TGTGCCAGCAGCCAAGATCTTGGTCCCTACGAGCAGTACTTC.

This clonotype was picked up many times. This sequence joins TRBV25-1 and TRBJ2-1; 10 bases align to TRBD2. Germline V gene lookup returns CDR1 MGHDK and CDR2 SYGVNS. This CDR3 spans 17 amino acids. The ends lost 4 bases at V and 4 bases at J; junction bases unmatched: 10. CDR3 nucleotides: TGTGCCAGCAGTGGTCTCTGGAGCGGGGGGGCATACAATGAGCAGTTCTTC. Translating it yields CASSGLWSGGAYNEQFF.

Of note for this clonotype: A single base separates this from a much larger clone, so it may be a read error. The chain employs TRBV20-1 and TRBJ1-3; D is ambiguous. The CDR3 totals 11 residues. V shed 2 bases and J shed 1 base, with 0 bases lying between them. Looked up from germline, CDR1 is DFQATT and CDR2 is SNEGSKA (reference sequence). Here the CDR3 DNA reads TGCAGTGCTAGATCTGGAAACACCATATATTTT. It encodes CSARSGNTIYF.

This clonotype has at least ten counts. The J gene is TRBJ2-1, the V gene TRBV7-8; 7 nucleotides line up with TRBD2. Germline V gives CDR1 SGHVS, CDR2 FQNEAQ. The CDR3 loop spans 16 amino acids. The ends lost 5 bases at V and 8 bases at J; junction bases unmatched: 15. The CDR3 protein is CASSPFAGVGEDEQFF. The CDR3 region has the DNA TGTGCCAGCAGCCCCTTTGCGGGAGTAGGAGAGGATGAGCAGTTCTTC.

This clonotype has at least ten counts. The chain uses TRBV7-3 and TRBJ1-6, with D possibly being TRBD1 (5 bases). Between the trimmed V and J ends, which lost 5 bases and 9 bases, there was a span of 17 bases. The CDR3 runs to 15 residues. Germline values: CDR1 SGHTA, CDR2 FQGTGA. CDR3 nucleotides: TGTGCCAGCAGCCAGTCGGCAGGGAATGGTTCACCCCTCCACTTT. Protein sequence: CASSQSAGNGSPLHF. Variable domain in full (rest from reference TRBV7-3 and TRBJ1-6): GAGVSQTPSNKVTEKGKYVELRCDPISGHTALYWYRQSLGQGPEFLIYFQGTGAADDSGLPNDRFFAVRPEGSVSTLKIQRTERGDSAVYLCASSQSAGNGSPLHFGNGTRLTVT.

The CDR3 DNA follows: TGTGCCAGCTCACCCAGCGGGGAGATAGCGGCCGAGCAGTACTTC. The encoded protein is CASSPSGEIAAEQYF. V gene TRBV18 combines with J gene TRBJ2-7; 7 nucleotides line up with TRBD2. Unmatched junction bases numbered 11, after V lost 3 bases and J lost 6 bases. Germline V gene data show CDR1 as KGHSH and CDR2 as LQKENI. The CDR3 totals 15 residues. Filled out from reference TRBV18 and TRBJ2-7, the complete variable domain reads NAGVMQNPRHLVRRRGQEARLRCSPMKGHSHVYWYRQLPEEGLKFMVYLQKENIIDESGMPKERFSAEFPKEGPSILRIQQVVRGDSAAYFCASSPSGEIAAEQYFGPGTRLTVT.

This clonotype was detected only a few times. The chain is built from TRBV5-5 and TRBJ2-1; TRBD2 aligns across 10 bases. The CDR3 covers 16 residues. Trimming took 0 bases from V and 12 from J; bases not matched to a gene: 12. Germline CDR1 reads SGHKS; CDR2 reads YYEKEE (reference sequence). The CDR3 protein is CASSLGPASGSTAQFF. In DNA form, the CDR3 reads TGTGCCAGCAGCTTGGGTCCGGCTAGCGGGAGCACGGCGCAGTTCTTC.

In this sample, this clonotype turned up many times. V usage is TRBV9 and J usage is TRBJ2-3; the D call may be TRBD1 or TRBD2 (5 bases each). Trimming removed 0 bases from V and 0 bases from J, with 14 bases in between. The germline gives CDR1 SGDLS, CDR2 YYNGEE. The CDR3 is 17 residues long. CDR3 sequence reads: CASSVAALGASTDTQYF. The CDR3 DNA is TGTGCCAGCAGCGTAGCAGCTCTCGGGGCAAGCACAGATACGCAGTATTTT. The whole variable domain, filled in from reference TRBV9 and TRBJ2-3, reads DSGVTQTPKHLITATGQRVTLRCSPRSGDLSVYWYQQSLDQGLQFLIQYYNGEERAKGNILERFSAQQFPDLHSELNLSSLELGDSALYFCASSVAALGASTDTQYFGPGTRLTVL.

This clonotype was seen at least ten times. The genes are TRBV25-1 and TRBJ1-2; the match to TRBD1 covers 7 bases. CDR3 length: 13 residues. Germline CDR1 MGHDK, CDR2 SYGVNS. After removal of 8 bases from V and 7 bases from J, the junction contained 10 bases not matched to a gene. The CDR3, as DNA: TGTGCCAGCGTCCAGACAGGGTTAGGTGGCTACACCTTC. This gives the protein CASVQTGLGGYTF.